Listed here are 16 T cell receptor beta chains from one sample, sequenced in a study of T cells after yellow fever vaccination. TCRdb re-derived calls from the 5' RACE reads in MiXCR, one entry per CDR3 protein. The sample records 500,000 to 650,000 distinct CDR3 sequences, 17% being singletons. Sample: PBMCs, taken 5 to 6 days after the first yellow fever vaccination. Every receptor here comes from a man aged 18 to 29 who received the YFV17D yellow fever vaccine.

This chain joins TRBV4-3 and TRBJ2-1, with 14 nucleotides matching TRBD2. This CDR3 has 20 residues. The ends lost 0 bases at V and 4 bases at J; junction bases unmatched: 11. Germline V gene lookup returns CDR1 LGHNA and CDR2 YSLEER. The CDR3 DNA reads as TGCGCCAGCAGCCAAGATGGGTGGGGGACTAGCGGGGGTGATTACAATGAGCAGTTCTTC. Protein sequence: CASSQDGWGTSGGDYNEQFF.

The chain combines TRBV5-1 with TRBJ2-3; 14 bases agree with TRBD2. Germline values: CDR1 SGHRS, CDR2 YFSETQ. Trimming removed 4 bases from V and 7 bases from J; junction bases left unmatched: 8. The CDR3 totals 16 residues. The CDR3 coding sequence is TGCGCCAGCAGCGAGACTAGCGGGGGGGCCGGGAATACGCAGTATTTT. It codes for CASSETSGGAGNTQYF.

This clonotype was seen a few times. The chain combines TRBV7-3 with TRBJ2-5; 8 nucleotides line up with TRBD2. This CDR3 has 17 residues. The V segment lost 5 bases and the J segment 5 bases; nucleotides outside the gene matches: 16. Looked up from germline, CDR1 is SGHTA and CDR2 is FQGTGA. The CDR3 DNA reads TGTGCCAGCAGCCGATTCCGGGAGGGGCGATGGATGGAGACCCAGTACTTC. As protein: CASSRFREGRWMETQYF.

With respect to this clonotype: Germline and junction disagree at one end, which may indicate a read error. The CDR3 region is CATGIQLNTVAFF. The DNA for the CDR3 is TGTGCCACCGGCATACAGCTGAACACTGTAGCTTTCTTT. This chain connects TRBV15 to TRBJ1-1; D is unclear. Germline lookup yields CDR1 LNHNV and CDR2 YYDKDF (reference sequence). The CDR3 is 13 amino acids.

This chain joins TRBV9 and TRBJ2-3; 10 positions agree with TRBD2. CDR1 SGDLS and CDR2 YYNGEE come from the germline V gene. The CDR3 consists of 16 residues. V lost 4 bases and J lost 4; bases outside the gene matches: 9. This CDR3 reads CASSNPSGGPPDTQYF. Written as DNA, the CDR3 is TGTGCCAGCAGCAACCCTAGCGGGGGCCCGCCAGATACGCAGTATTTT.

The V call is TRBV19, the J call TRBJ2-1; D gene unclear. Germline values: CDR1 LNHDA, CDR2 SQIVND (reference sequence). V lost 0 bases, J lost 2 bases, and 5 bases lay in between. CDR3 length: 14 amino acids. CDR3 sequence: CASSIDVAYNEQFF. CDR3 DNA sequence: TGTGCCAGTAGTATAGATGTCGCCTACAATGAGCAGTTCTTC. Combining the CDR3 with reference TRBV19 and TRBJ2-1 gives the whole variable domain DGGITQSPKYLFRKEGQNVTLSCEQNLNHDAMYWYRQDPGQGLRLIYYSQIVNDFQKGDIAEGYSVSREKKESFPLTVTSAQKNPTAFYLCASSIDVAYNEQFFGPGTRLTVL.

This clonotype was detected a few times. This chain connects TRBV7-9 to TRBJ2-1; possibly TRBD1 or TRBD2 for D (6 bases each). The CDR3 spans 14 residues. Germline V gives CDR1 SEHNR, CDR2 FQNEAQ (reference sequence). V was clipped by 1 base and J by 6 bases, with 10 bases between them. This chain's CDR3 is CASSLGGASNEQFF. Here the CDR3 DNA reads TGTGCCAGCAGCTTAGGGGGGGCCAGCAATGAGCAGTTCTTC.

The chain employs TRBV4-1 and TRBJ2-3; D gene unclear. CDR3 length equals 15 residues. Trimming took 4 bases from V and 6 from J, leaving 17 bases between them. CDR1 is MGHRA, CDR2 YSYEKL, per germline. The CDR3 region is CASSRAPSDSDTQYF. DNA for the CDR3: TGCGCCAGCAGCCGAGCCCCCTCCGATTCGGATACGCAGTATTTT.

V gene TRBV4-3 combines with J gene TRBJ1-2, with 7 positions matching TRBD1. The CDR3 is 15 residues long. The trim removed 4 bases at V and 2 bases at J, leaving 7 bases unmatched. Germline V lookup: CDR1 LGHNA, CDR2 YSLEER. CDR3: CASSPRQGTNYGYTF. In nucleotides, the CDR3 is TGCGCCAGCAGCCCCAGACAGGGAACAAACTATGGCTACACCTTC.

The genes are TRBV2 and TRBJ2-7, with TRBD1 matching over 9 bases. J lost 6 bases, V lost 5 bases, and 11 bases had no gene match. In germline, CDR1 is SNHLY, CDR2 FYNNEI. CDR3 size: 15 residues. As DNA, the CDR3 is TGTGCCAGCAGTTTGGACAGGGGCTTGTACGGCGAGCAGTACGTC. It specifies CASSLDRGLYGEQYV.

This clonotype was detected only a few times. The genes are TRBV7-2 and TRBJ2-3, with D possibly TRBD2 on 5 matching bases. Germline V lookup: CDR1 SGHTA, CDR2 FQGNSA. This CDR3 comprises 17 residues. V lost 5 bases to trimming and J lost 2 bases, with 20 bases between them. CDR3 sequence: CASSTPGWLAPTDTQYF. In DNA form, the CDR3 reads TGTGCCAGCAGCACCCCGGGATGGCTAGCCCCCACAGATACGCAGTATTTT.

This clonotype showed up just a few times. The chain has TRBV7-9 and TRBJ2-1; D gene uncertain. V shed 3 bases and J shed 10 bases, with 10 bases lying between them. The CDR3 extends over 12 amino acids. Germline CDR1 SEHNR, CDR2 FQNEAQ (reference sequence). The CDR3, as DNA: TGTGCCAGCAGCTTGGCAGAGTGGGAGCAGTTCTTC. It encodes CASSLAEWEQFF.

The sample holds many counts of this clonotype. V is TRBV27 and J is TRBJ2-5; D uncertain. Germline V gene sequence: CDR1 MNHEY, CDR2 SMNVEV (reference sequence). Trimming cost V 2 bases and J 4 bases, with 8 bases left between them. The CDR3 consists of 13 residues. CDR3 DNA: TGTGCCAGCAGTTTAGTGGTTGGAGAGACCCAGTACTTC. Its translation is CASSLVVGETQYF.

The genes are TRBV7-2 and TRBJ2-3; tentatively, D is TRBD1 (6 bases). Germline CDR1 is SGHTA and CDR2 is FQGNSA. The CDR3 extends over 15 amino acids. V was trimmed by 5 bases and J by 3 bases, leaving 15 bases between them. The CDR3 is CASSHPGTPTDTQYF. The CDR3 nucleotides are TGTGCCAGCAGCCACCCGGGGACACCGACAGATACGCAGTATTTT.

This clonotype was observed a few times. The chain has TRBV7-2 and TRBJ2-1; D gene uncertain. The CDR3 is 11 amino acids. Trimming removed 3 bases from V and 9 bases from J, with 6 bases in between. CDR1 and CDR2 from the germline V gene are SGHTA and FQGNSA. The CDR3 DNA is TGTGCCAGCAGCTTTGCGGTTGAGCAGTTCTTC. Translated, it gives CASSFAVEQFF.

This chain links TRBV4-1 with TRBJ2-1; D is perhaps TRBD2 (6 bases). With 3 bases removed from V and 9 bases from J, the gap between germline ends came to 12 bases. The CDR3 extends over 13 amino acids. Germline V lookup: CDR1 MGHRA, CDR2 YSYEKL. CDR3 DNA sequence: TGCGCCAGCAGCCAGGGACTCCCCAGTGAGCAGTTCTTC. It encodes CASSQGLPSEQFF.